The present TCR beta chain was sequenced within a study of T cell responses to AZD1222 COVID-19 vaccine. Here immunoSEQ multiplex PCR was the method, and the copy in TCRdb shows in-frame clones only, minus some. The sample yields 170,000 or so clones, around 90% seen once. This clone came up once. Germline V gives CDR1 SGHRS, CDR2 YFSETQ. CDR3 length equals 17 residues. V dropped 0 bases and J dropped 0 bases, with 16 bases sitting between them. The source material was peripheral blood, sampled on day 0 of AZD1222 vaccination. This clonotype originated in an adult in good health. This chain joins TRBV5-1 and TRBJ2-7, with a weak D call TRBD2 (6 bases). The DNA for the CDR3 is TGCGCCAGCAGCTTGGAACCTCCGGGACTGTACTCCTACGAGCAGTACTTC. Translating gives CASSLEPPGLYSYEQYF.